Below are 17 T cell receptor beta chains sequenced from a single sample in a study of beta chain features in type 1 diabetes listed by TCRdb under 2018. Library generation was performed with the immunoSEQ multiplex PCR assay. The entire isolated RNA was reverse transcribed using the High Capacity cDNA Reverse Transcription Kit, and thus expressed TCRB transcripts were sequenced. The immuneACCESS repertoire file appears here via TCRdb, limited to in-frame rearrangements. These files lack a portion of the clones; in checked studies, under half of the deficit traces to unresolved V genes, and the cause of the others is not known. The sample records some 370,000 clones, 8.5% to 10% of which are singletons. The ten largest make up around 0.66% of the sample. No antigen is known for these receptors. The research as a whole found: In all four CD4+ subsets, TCRB CDR3 length was moderately but significantly shorter in type 1 diabetes patients.

Sequenced: central memory CD4+ T cells from blood. Receptors originate from a man in his thirties or forties with type 1 diabetes.

The CDR3 bases are TGTGCCAGCAGCCCCAGGGAAGTAGACGAGACCCAGTACTTC. Translating gives CASSPREVDETQYF. This chain joins TRBV7-8 and TRBJ2-5; a weak D match, TRBD1 (5 bases). Trimming cost V 5 bases and J 5 bases, with 15 bases left between them. Germline CDR1 SGHVS, CDR2 FQNEAQ. This CDR3 region has 14 residues.

This rearrangement joins TRBV7-9 to TRBJ1-2; the D is unclear. V was clipped by 5 bases and J by 0 bases, with 13 bases between them. Germline V gene sequence: CDR1 SEHNR, CDR2 FQNEAQ (reference sequence). The CDR3 contains 15 residues. CDR3: CASSTAPSTNYGYTF. The CDR3 DNA reads as TGTGCCAGCAGCACCGCCCCTAGTACTAACTATGGCTACACCTTC.

V and J are TRBV5-1 and TRBJ2-5; perhaps TRBD2 as D (6 bases). This CDR3 is built from 14 residues. Germline lookup yields CDR1 SGHRS and CDR2 YFSETQ. V was trimmed by 0 bases and J by 4 bases, leaving 10 bases between them. The CDR3 is CASSLEQEGETQYF. CDR3 DNA sequence: TGCGCCAGCAGCTTGGAGCAGGAGGGAGAGACCCAGTACTTC.

About this clone itself: Other DNA sequences in the sample encode the same CDR3. The chain employs TRBV29-1 and TRBJ2-3, with 9 positions matching TRBD2. J was trimmed by 1 base and V by 4 bases; bases with no gene match: 0. This CDR3 is 13 amino acids long. CDR1 and CDR2 (germline): SQVTM, ANQGSEA. This CDR3 is CSVVAGGTDTQYF. CDR3 nucleotide sequence: TGCAGCGTTGTAGCGGGAGGCACAGATACGCAGTATTTT.

The chain employs TRBV27 and TRBJ2-4, with D possibly being TRBD1 (6 bases). Per germline, CDR1 MNHEY and CDR2 SMNVEV (reference sequence). This CDR3 comprises 13 residues. Trimming took 5 bases from V and 9 from J, leaving 14 bases between them. The CDR3 DNA is TGTGCCAGCAGTCTACGTTCACAGGGCATTCAGTACTTC. Residues: CASSLRSQGIQYF.

As regards this clone: A much larger clone lies a single base off, so this may be a read error. In DNA, the CDR3 is TGTGCCAGCAGCATTTACAATGAGCAGTTCTTC. Amino acid sequence: CASSIYNEQFF. The chain uses TRBV9 and TRBJ2-1, with D uncertain. V was cut by 4 bases and J by 4 bases, with 3 bases left in between. This CDR3 is built from 11 residues. Germline loops: CDR1 SGDLS, CDR2 YYNGEE.

The chain uses TRBV18 and TRBJ1-4; D is undetermined. The germline V gene has CDR1 KGHSH and CDR2 LQKENI. The ends were cut back, 4 bases at V and 0 bases at J, with 9 bases in the middle. This CDR3 region has 15 residues. The CDR3: CASSQATATNEKLFF. The CDR3 nucleotides read TGTGCCAGCTCACAAGCAACCGCAACTAATGAAAAACTGTTTTTT.

This clone occurred a few times. Other nucleotide sequences in the sample specify the same CDR3. This chain joins TRBV7-8 and TRBJ1-1, with D perhaps matching TRBD1 (6 bases). Trimming took off 1 base at V and 1 base at J, with 7 bases between the two ends. CDR1 and CDR2 (germline): SGHVS, FQNEAQ. The CDR3 covers 14 residues. As DNA, the CDR3 is TGTGCCAGCAGCTTAGAGGGGGGGAACACTGAAGCTTTCTTT. This gives the protein CASSLEGGNTEAFF.

This clone was observed a handful of times. V is TRBV6-5 and J is TRBJ2-7; 7 nucleotides line up with TRBD2. The CDR3 is made up of 12 amino acids. V dropped 6 bases and J dropped 6; count of bases not matched to a gene: 5. Per the germline V gene, CDR1 is MNHEY and CDR2 is SVGAGI. The DNA of the CDR3 is TGTGCCAGCAGCCGGGCTAGCGGCGAGCAGTACTTC. The encoded protein is CASSRASGEQYF.

This chain links TRBV27 with TRBJ1-5; no clear D gene. CDR1 is MNHEY and CDR2 is SMNVEV in the germline V gene (reference sequence). The CDR3 loop spans 13 amino acids. V lost 4 bases to trimming and J lost 0 bases, with 4 bases between them. The CDR3 sequence: CASSWLSNQPQHF. DNA of the CDR3: TGTGCCAGCAGTTGGCTTAGCAATCAGCCCCAGCATTTT.

This clone was picked up many times. The chain combines TRBV25-1 with TRBJ2-3; D is undetermined. There are 14 residues in the CDR3. Germline V gene lookup returns CDR1 MGHDK and CDR2 SYGVNS. Trimming shortened V by 6 bases and J by 2 bases, and 12 bases separated the two germline ends. The CDR3 sequence: CASSRLSSTDTQYF. The CDR3 coding sequence is TGTGCCAGCAGCCGCCTTTCGTCCACAGATACGCAGTATTTT.

This chain uses TRBV19 with TRBJ2-7; 7 nucleotides line up with TRBD1. With V trimmed by 5 bases and J by 3 bases, 7 bases remained unmatched. There are 14 residues in the CDR3. CDR1 and CDR2 from the germline V gene are LNHDA and SQIVND (reference sequence). CDR3 amino acids: CASSPQGQLYEQYF. In DNA form, the CDR3 reads TGTGCCAGTAGTCCCCAGGGACAGCTCTACGAGCAGTACTTC.

This clone has a handful of counts. The CDR3 sequence is CASSVDRGTDTQYF. The CDR3 DNA is TGTGCCAGCAGCGTCGACAGGGGGACAGATACGCAGTATTTT. The genes are TRBV7-3 and TRBJ2-3, with 9 bases aligning to TRBD1. Unmatched junction bases numbered 3, after V lost 5 bases and J lost 3 bases. The germline V gene has CDR1 SGHTA and CDR2 FQGTGA. The CDR3 runs to 14 residues.

CDR3 DNA: TGCAGTGCTAATATGAACACTGAAGCTTTCTTT. Protein: CSANMNTEAFF. The chain combines TRBV20-1 with TRBJ1-1, with D hard to call. Trimming took off 4 bases at V and 0 bases at J, with 3 bases between the two ends. Germline V CDR1 and CDR2: DFQATT, SNEGSKA (reference sequence). CDR3 size: 11 residues.

In its sample, this clone was seen once. This rearrangement joins TRBV2 to TRBJ1-1; D is undetermined. CDR1 and CDR2 (germline): SNHLY, FYNNEI. Trimming pared 3 bases from V and 1 base from J, leaving 12 bases between. The CDR3 runs to 15 residues. The CDR3 region has the DNA TGTGCCAGCAGTGATCCGAGGGCTGCGAACACTGAAGCTTTCTTT. Translated: CASSDPRAANTEAFF.

This clone was observed a few times. The chain joins TRBV4-1 to TRBJ2-2; a possible D gene is TRBD2 (5 bases). This CDR3 is built from 16 residues. V gave up 3 bases and J gave up 4 bases, with 15 bases separating them. Germline V gene lookup returns CDR1 MGHRA and CDR2 YSYEKL. CDR3 nucleotide sequence: TGCGCCAGCAGCCATGTAGGAGGATGGGTCACCGGGGAGCTGTTTTTT. Translated, it gives CASSHVGGWVTGELFF.

This clone appeared a single time. The CDR3 here is CASSSGTSTDTQYF. The CDR3 DNA is TGCGCCAGCAGCTCAGGGACTAGCACAGATACGCAGTATTTT. J is TRBJ2-3 and V is TRBV5-1; TRBD2 is a possible D gene (6 bases). The CDR3 contains 14 residues. From germline, CDR1 is SGHRS and CDR2 YFSETQ. V lost 3 bases to trimming and J lost 0 bases, with 8 bases between them.